This T cell receptor beta chain is from a study of cytomegalovirus exposure and HLA in healthy donors. Study-level background: From donors who were HLA-typed, an early data release held about 85 million unique TCRs.

Germline CDR1 SEHNR, CDR2 FQNEAQ (reference sequence). The V and J ends lost 1 base and 5 bases respectively, with 5 bases between them. The CDR3 totals 12 residues. It was with 60 Vbeta and 13 Jbeta primers that the PCR ran. Assay used: immunoSEQ multiplex PCR; TCRdb lists only in-frame clones, some missing. The table includes 100,000 to 150,000 clones, 80% to 90% detected once. The sample was PBMCs. The chain links TRBV7-9 to TRBJ2-5; D unclear. This receptor was taken from a man aged 40-49 years in good health and CMV-seronegative. As DNA, the CDR3 is TGTGCCAGCAGCTTAGTCCGTGAGACCCAGTACTTC. It specifies CASSLVRETQYF.